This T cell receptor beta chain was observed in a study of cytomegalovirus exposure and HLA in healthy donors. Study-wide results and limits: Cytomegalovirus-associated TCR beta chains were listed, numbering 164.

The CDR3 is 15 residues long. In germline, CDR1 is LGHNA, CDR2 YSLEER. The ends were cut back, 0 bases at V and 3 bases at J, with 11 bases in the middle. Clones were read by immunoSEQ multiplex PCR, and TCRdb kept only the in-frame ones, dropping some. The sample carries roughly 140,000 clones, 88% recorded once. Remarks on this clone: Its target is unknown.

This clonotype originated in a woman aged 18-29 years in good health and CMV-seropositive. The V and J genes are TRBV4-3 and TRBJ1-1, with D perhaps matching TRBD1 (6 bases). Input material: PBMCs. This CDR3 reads CASSQDRGLDTEAFF. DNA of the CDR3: TGCGCCAGCAGCCAAGACAGGGGTTTGGACACTGAAGCTTTCTTT.